This is a list of T cell receptor beta chains from one sample in a study of cytomegalovirus exposure and HLA in healthy donors. The protocol was immunoSEQ multiplex PCR, while the TCRdb copy is restricted to in-frame clones and leaves out a portion. The sample lists a few hundred thousand clones; around 80% were seen once. Sequenced input: PBMCs. The origin of the receptors is a girl aged 2 to 9 in good health and CMV-seronegative. Both conserved end residues are part of each CDR3. The D gene is left open where the match is weak. Rows give clone size only sometimes, using once, few, many, or a class for an expanded clone.

TRBJ1-1 TRBV11-2 TRBD1 once TGTGCCAGCAGCTTATCACGAGGGACAGTCCAACTGACTGAAGCTTTCTTT CASSLSRGTVQLTEAFF
TRBJ2-7 TRBV28 TRBD2 . TGTGCCAGCAGTATAGCAAGCGGGAGTCTGAGTTACGGGCAGTACTTC CASSIASGSLSYGQYF
TRBJ2-3 TRBV7-9 TRBD1 . TGTGCCAGCAGCTTAGTACGGGACAGTGCGCAGTATTTT CASSLVRDSAQYF
TRBJ1-5 TRBV2 . once TGTGCCAGCAGCTGGAGGGGAAACTATCAGCCCCAGCATTTT CASSWRGNYQPQHF
TRBJ1-1 TRBV5-1 . . TGCGCCAGCAGCTTGGTGACAGGTTTGAACACTGAAGCTTTCTTT CASSLVTGLNTEAFF
TRBJ2-5 TRBV4-1 . once TGCGCCAGCAGCCAAGACTACCGGGACTCGAGGGAGACCCAGTACTTC CASSQDYRDSRETQYF
TRBJ2-4 TRBV5-1 TRBD1 . TGCGCCAGCAGTCAAATCGGACAGGGGGAGGCAGACATTCAGTACTTC CASSQIGQGEADIQYF
TRBJ2-5 TRBV5-8 TRBD2 once TGTGCCAGCAGCTTTGGTGGGACTAGCGGGGGACAAGAGACCCAGTACTTC CASSFGGTSGGQETQYF
TRBJ2-1 TRBV27 TRBD2 . TGTGCCAGCTCGAGACTAGCGGGTCCTCACAATGAGCAGTTCTTC CASSRLAGPHNEQFF
TRBJ2-1 TRBV29-1 . . TGCAGCGTTGAACGCAATGAGCAGTTCTTC CSVERNEQFF
TRBJ2-3 TRBV20-1 . . TGCAGTGCTAGGATGGGGCAGGCGCAGTATTTT CSARMGQAQYF
TRBJ2-3 TRBV28 TRBD1 . TGTGCCAGCAGTCCAAACAGGGGTGGCACAGATACGCAGTATTTT CASSPNRGGTDTQYF
TRBJ2-1 TRBV5-4 . . TGTGCCAGCAGCACCACTAGAACTGAGCAGTTCTTC CASSTTRTEQFF
TRBJ2-7 TRBV13 . . TGTGCCAGCAGCCGAGACTCCTACGAGCAGTACTTC CASSRDSYEQYF
TRBJ1-2 TRBV6-5 . . TGTGCCAGCACGAGGGGACACACGGATGGTGGCTACACCTTC CASTRGHTDGGYTF
TRBJ2-7 TRBV18 TRBD1 . TGTGCCAGCTCAACAGGGGAAAACTACGAGCAGTACTTC CASSTGENYEQYF
TRBJ1-2 TRBV2 TRBD1 . TGTGCCACAAGGACAGGGAGGGGTGGCTACACCTTC CATRTGRGGYTF
TRBJ2-7 TRBV6-5 TRBD2 . TGTGCCAGCAGTTACTCGGGCCTAGCGGATACCTACGAGCAGTACTTC CASSYSGLADTYEQYF
TRBJ1-1 TRBV6-1 . . TGTGCCAGCAAAGTTCTTACTTTCGGGACTGAAGCTTTCTTT CASKVLTFGTEAFF
TRBJ2-1 TRBV29-1 . . TGCAGTGTTGAGGGGGGGAGCGGGGTCTCCTACAATGAGCAGTTCTTC CSVEGGSGVSYNEQFF